The T cell receptor (beta chain) described here comes from a study of T cell repertoires in cytomegalovirus infection. Overall study context: Indicated by public TCR beta signatures were CMV infection and matching HLA type.

Germline V CDR1 and CDR2: SGHAT, FQNNGV. The CDR3 is 12 amino acids. The V gene lost 5 bases and the J gene lost 11 bases, with 13 bases spanning the gap. General study results and limits: Using cumulative public TCR beta family frequency, the authors identified those who carried CMV together with the relevant HLA. CMV-specific TCR beta clonotypes restricted by HLA-C dominated the ex vivo response.

TCRdb ran MiXCR on the reads and lists one entry per CDR3 protein. The table has 350,000 to 500,000 distinct CDR3 sequences, approximately 30% seen once. At least ten counts were recorded for this clonotype. Its matching antigen is unknown. This clonotype originated in a human donor in good health (CMV status not recorded). Some clones in this sample may be carry-over from other donors' samples. The chain recombines TRBV11-2 with TRBJ2-4; tentatively, D is TRBD1 (6 bases). The material sequenced was PBMCs. The CDR3 loop reads CASSPLTGFQYF. CDR3 DNA: TGTGCCAGCAGCCCCTTGACAGGTTTTCAGTACTTC.